This entry lists 17 T cell receptor beta chains sequenced from one sample in a study of regulatory T cells in long-lasting Graves disease. Combining iRepertoire HTBI primers with Arm-PCR of CDR3 regions, the authors built TCR beta libraries. TCRdb reprocessed the multiplex PCR reads with MiXCR, giving one entry per CDR3 protein. The data show roughly 500,000 distinct CDR3 sequences, approximately 13% seen once. This sample's time point: newly diagnosed GD, antithyroid drugs for less than 3 months. Generation of the TCR library employed RNA extracted from PBMCs. This sample also belongs to another study, concerning T cells in Graves' hyperthyroidism and ophthalmopathy.

This sample comprised peripheral blood mononuclear cells (PBMCs), obtained at new diagnosis, from a patient treated with antithyroid drugs. The origin of the receptors is a man between 25 and 39 years old with Graves disease.

This clonotype was seen many times. V gene TRBV6-9 combines with J gene TRBJ2-3; no firm D call. Between the trimmed V and J ends, which lost 3 bases and 1 base, there was a span of 11 bases. This CDR3 spans 15 amino acids. The germline V gene encodes CDR1 MNHGY and CDR2 SVAAGI. CDR3 amino acids: CASSYGLSRTDTQYF. CDR3 in DNA: TGTGCCAGCAGTTACGGTCTATCCCGCACAGATACGCAGTATTTT.

This clonotype was seen many times. The CDR3 protein is CSAAPFGHNYGYTF. Written as DNA, the CDR3 is TGCAGTGCAGCCCCCTTCGGACATAACTATGGCTACACCTTC. The rearrangement uses TRBV20-1 and TRBJ1-2, with D possibly being TRBD1 (5 bases). V was trimmed by 6 bases and J by 1 base, leaving 15 bases between them. The germline gives CDR1 DFQATT, CDR2 SNEGSKA (reference sequence). The CDR3 spans 14 residues.

At least ten counts were recorded for this clonotype. This chain joins TRBV12-3 or TRBV12-4 and TRBJ2-3; D might be TRBD2 (6 bases). CDR3 length equals 15 residues. V gave up 5 bases and J gave up 2 bases, with 14 bases separating them. The CDR3 region has the DNA TGTGCCAGCAGTACCTATAGCGGTTACACAGATACGCAGTATTTT. Translation: CASSTYSGYTDTQYF.

This clonotype was counted a few times. The V and J genes are TRBV20-1 and TRBJ2-1; 9 bases are a match to TRBD2. CDR3 size: 15 residues. V lost 1 base to trimming and J lost 8 bases; unmatched junction nucleotides: 9. The V gene's germline CDR1 is DFQATT and CDR2 SNEGSKA (reference sequence). The CDR3 bases are TGCAGTGCTAGAGGTTGGGCTAGCGGGATCGATGAGCAGTTCTTC. Its translation is CSARGWASGIDEQFF.

This chain uses TRBV19 with TRBJ2-7, with a tentative D call TRBD1 (5 bases). Trimming cost V 5 bases and J 5 bases, with 22 bases left between them. Germline V gene sequence: CDR1 LNHDA, CDR2 SQIVND (reference sequence). The CDR3 consists of 16 residues. This CDR3 reads CASSFVEAGRRDEQYF. Here the CDR3 DNA reads TGTGCCAGTAGTTTTGTTGAGGCAGGGCGACGCGACGAGCAGTACTTC.

This clonotype appeared many times. The V call is TRBV12-3 or TRBV12-4, the J call TRBJ2-1, with 7 bases lining up with TRBD2. The CDR3 runs 15 residues. V was pared by 7 bases and J by 9 bases, with 15 bases of the junction left unmatched. The CDR3 spells CASTTLGLDWGEQFF. In DNA form, the CDR3 reads TGTGCCAGCACCACCCTAGGACTAGATTGGGGTGAGCAGTTCTTC.

At least ten counts were recorded for this clonotype. This sequence joins TRBV28 and TRBJ2-7; tentatively, D is TRBD1 (6 bases). The CDR3 has 13 amino acids. Germline CDR1 and CDR2: MDHEN and SYDVKM. V was cut by 6 bases and J by 2 bases, with 11 bases left in between. For the CDR3, the DNA is TGTGCCAGCAGAACACAGGGACCCTACGAGCAGTACTTC. Its translation is CASRTQGPYEQYF.

For the CDR3, the DNA is TGTGCCAGCAGCTCTCCTAAAGGGCTAGCGGGAGGTGCTCACTCCTACAATGAGCAGTTCTTC. Translation: CASSSPKGLAGGAHSYNEQFF. This chain joins TRBV11-2 and TRBJ2-1, with 11 bases that match TRBD2. The length of the CDR3 is 21 residues. V trimming: 4 bases; J trimming: 0 bases; junction bases outside the gene matches: 17. Germline V CDR1 and CDR2: SGHAT, FQNNGV.

In its sample, this clonotype was seen many times. The chain joins TRBV20-1 to TRBJ2-3, with TRBD2 identical over 8 bases. The CDR3 is made up of 13 amino acids. Germline V gene data show CDR1 as DFQATT and CDR2 as SNEGSKA (reference sequence). V dropped 1 base and J dropped 6; count of bases not matched to a gene: 3. The CDR3 loop reads CSARAGGRDTQYF. The CDR3 nucleotides are TGCAGTGCTAGAGCTGGCGGGAGGGATACGCAGTATTTT.

In its sample, this clonotype was seen many times. The rearrangement links TRBV6-5 to TRBJ1-1; TRBD1 is a possible D gene (6 bases). V was trimmed by 4 bases and J by 4 bases, leaving 13 bases between them. This CDR3 is built from 14 residues. Germline V gene sequence: CDR1 MNHEY, CDR2 SVGAGI. CDR3 bases: TGTGCCAGCAGTTGGAGGGGGGGGGTCACTGAAGCTTTCTTT. It specifies CASSWRGGVTEAFF.

This clonotype was detected many times. The CDR3 nucleotides are TGTGCCAGCAGTGGGGAACGGACAGGAAAGCTTAACTATGGCTACACCTTC. It specifies CASSGERTGKLNYGYTF. The V and J genes are TRBV9 and TRBJ1-2, with 7 positions matching TRBD1. This CDR3 has 17 residues. V shed 5 bases and J 1 base; nucleotides not matched to a gene: 14. Germline CDR1 reads SGDLS; CDR2 reads YYNGEE. The variable domain in full, completed from reference TRBV9 and TRBJ1-2, reads DSGVTQTPKHLITATGQRVTLRCSPRSGDLSVYWYQQSLDQGLQFLIQYYNGEERAKGNILERFSAQQFPDLHSELNLSSLELGDSALYFCASSGERTGKLNYGYTFGSGTRLTVV.

Remarks on this clonotype: A read error may explain this, as a much larger clone is one base away. The V call is TRBV7-9, the J call TRBJ2-5; D possibly uses TRBD1 or TRBD2 (6 bases each). Looked up from germline, CDR1 is SEHNR and CDR2 is FQNEAQ (reference sequence). Trimming took off 5 bases at V and 4 bases at J, with 14 bases between the two ends. CDR3 length: 14 residues. This CDR3 is CASSRIRGGETQYF. The CDR3 bases are TGTGCCAGCAGCCGAATCAGGGGAGGAGAGACCCAGTACTTC.

This clonotype was observed many times. V is TRBV12-3 or TRBV12-4 and J is TRBJ2-1; 14 bases are a match to TRBD2. This CDR3 comprises 15 residues. Trimming removed 6 bases from V and 10 bases from J; junction bases left unmatched: 8. CDR3 sequence (DNA): TGTGCCAGCAGCCGAGGACTAGCGGGAGGTCGGGAGCAGTTCTTC. As protein: CASSRGLAGGREQFF.

This clonotype was seen at least ten times. V is TRBV5-1 and J is TRBJ2-1; 8 nucleotides line up with TRBD1. The V gene's germline CDR1 is SGHRS and CDR2 YFSETQ. CDR3 length: 13 amino acids. V shed 5 bases, J shed 5 bases, and the junction held 3 bases outside the gene matches. The CDR3 DNA reads as TGCGCCAGCAGGACAGGGGTGGACAATGAGCAGTTCTTC. Translation: CASRTGVDNEQFF.

This clonotype was counted at least ten times. The V gene is TRBV29-1, the J gene TRBJ2-3; 7 bases map to TRBD2. The CDR3 consists of 14 residues. The V and J ends lost 4 bases and 0 bases, in that order; junction bases with no gene match: 4. The germline V gene has CDR1 SQVTM and CDR2 ANQGSEA. CDR3 sequence: CSVVASGSTDTQYF. The CDR3 DNA follows: TGCAGCGTTGTTGCTAGCGGTAGCACAGATACGCAGTATTTT.

This clonotype was counted ten times or more. V is TRBV12-3 or TRBV12-4 and J is TRBJ2-4; perhaps TRBD2 as D (6 bases). The V end lost 2 bases, the J end lost 7 bases, and 12 bases lay between the germline ends. The CDR3 has 14 amino acids. In DNA, the CDR3 is TGTGCCAGCAGTTTAAATGGGAGGAGGAACATTCAGTACTTC. Amino acid sequence: CASSLNGRRNIQYF.

The chain uses TRBV6-1 and TRBJ2-3; D remains unclear. The CDR3 runs to 15 residues. Trimming removed 6 bases at V and 2 bases at J, with 15 bases between. Germline values: CDR1 MNHNS, CDR2 SASEGT. CDR3 sequence reads: CASSELGHTTDTQYF. In DNA, the CDR3 is TGTGCCAGCAGCGAACTGGGCCACACCACAGATACGCAGTATTTT.